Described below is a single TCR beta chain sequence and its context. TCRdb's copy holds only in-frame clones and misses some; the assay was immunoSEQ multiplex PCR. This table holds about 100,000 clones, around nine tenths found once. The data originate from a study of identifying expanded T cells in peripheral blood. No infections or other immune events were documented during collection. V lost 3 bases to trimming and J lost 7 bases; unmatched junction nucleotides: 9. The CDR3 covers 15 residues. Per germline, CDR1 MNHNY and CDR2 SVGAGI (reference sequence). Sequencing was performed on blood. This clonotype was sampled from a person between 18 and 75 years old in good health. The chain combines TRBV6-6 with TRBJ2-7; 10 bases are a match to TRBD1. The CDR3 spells CASSYSRQGAREQYF. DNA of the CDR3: TGTGCCAGCAGTTATTCGAGACAGGGGGCGCGGGAGCAGTACTTC.